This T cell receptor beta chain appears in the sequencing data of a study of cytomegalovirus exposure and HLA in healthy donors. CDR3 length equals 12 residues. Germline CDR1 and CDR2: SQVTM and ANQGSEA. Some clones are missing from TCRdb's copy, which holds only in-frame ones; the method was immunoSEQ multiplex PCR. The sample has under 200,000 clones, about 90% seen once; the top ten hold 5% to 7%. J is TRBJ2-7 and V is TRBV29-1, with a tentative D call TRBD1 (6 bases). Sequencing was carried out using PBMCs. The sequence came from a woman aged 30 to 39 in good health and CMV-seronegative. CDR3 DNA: TGCAGTGCGGCAGGGGCCGACTACGAGCAGTACTTC. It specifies CSAAGADYEQYF.